The 20 T cell receptor beta chains below all came from one sample that was sequenced in a study of OX40 agonist ivuxolimab in advanced cancers. Generated by immunoSEQ multiplex PCR, the TCRdb table keeps only in-frame clones and is missing some. The sample carries about 62,000 clones, around 80% recorded once. The sample here was CD4+ or CD8+ T cells sorted from blood, taken in a trial of the OX40 agonist ivuxolimab. The source is an adult with an advanced solid tumor such as melanoma, head and neck, liver or kidney cancer.

The rearrangement uses TRBV19 and TRBJ2-5, with a weak D call TRBD1 (5 bases). Germline V gives CDR1 LNHDA, CDR2 SQIVND (reference sequence). V lost 4 bases and J 0 bases, leaving 12 bases between the germline ends. This CDR3 has 15 residues. In DNA form, the CDR3 reads TGTGCCAGTAGTACCACGACAGTGTACCAAGAGACCCAGTACTTC. Protein sequence: CASSTTTVYQETQYF.

The chain is built from TRBV9 and TRBJ1-1; the D is unclear. Trimming shortened V by 3 bases and J by 1 base, and 13 bases separated the two germline ends. Germline assignment: CDR1 SGDLS and CDR2 YYNGEE. This CDR3 contains 15 residues. The CDR3 spells CASSGPILENTEAFF. Here the CDR3 DNA reads TGTGCCAGCAGCGGGCCCATACTAGAGAACACTGAAGCTTTCTTT.

This chain links TRBV18 with TRBJ2-7; D may be TRBD2 (5 bases). The CDR3 extends over 15 amino acids. V was clipped by 0 bases and J by 3 bases, with 12 bases between them. The germline V gene encodes CDR1 KGHSH and CDR2 LQKENI. The CDR3 DNA is TGTGCCAGCTCACCACCGCAAAAGGGAGTCTACGAGCAGTACTTC. Encoded protein: CASSPPQKGVYEQYF.

V usage is TRBV15 and J usage is TRBJ2-2; D remains ambiguous. The germline V and J ends were trimmed by 1 base and 8 bases, with 11 bases remaining between them. This CDR3 region has 14 residues. Germline V lookup: CDR1 LNHNV, CDR2 YYDKDF (reference sequence). CDR3 sequence (DNA): TGTGCCACCAGCAGAGTGGTCGACTGGGGGGAGCTGTTTTTT. It yields the protein CATSRVVDWGELFF.

The J gene is TRBJ2-5, the V gene TRBV29-1; D is unresolved. V gave up 5 bases and J gave up 4 bases, with 14 bases separating them. From germline, CDR1 is SQVTM and CDR2 ANQGSEA. The CDR3 consists of 13 residues. For the CDR3, the DNA is TGCAGCGTTTTTGGAGACCAGAGAGAGACCCAGTACTTC. Translation: CSVFGDQRETQYF.

The chain carries TRBV7-3 and TRBJ2-1, with D possibly matching TRBD1 (5 bases). Germline V CDR1 and CDR2: SGHTA, FQGTGA. The CDR3 has 15 residues. Trimming removed 1 base at V and 7 bases at J, with 14 bases between. CDR3 sequence (DNA): TGTGCCAGCAGCTTAATGGACAACCTGAGGAATGAGCAGTTCTTC. This encodes CASSLMDNLRNEQFF.

V and J are TRBV5-6 and TRBJ1-1, with 7 bases aligning to TRBD1. The CDR3 extends over 15 amino acids. Germline trimming cut 4 bases from V and 4 bases from J; bases unmatched to any gene: 10. Germline CDR1 and CDR2: SGHDT and YYEEEE. The chain's CDR3 is CASSEIDRATTEAFF. CDR3 bases: TGTGCCAGCAGCGAGATCGACAGGGCAACCACTGAAGCTTTCTTT. The variable domain in full, with the rest retrieved from reference TRBV5-6 and TRBJ1-1, is DAGVTQSPTHLIKTRGQQVTLRCSPKSGHDTVSWYQQALGQGPQFIFQYYEEEERQRGNFPDRFSGHQFPNYSSELNVNALLLGDSALYLCASSEIDRATTEAFFGQGTRLTVV.

This clone turned up a few times. This rearrangement joins TRBV5-1 to TRBJ2-3, with 8 bases fitting TRBD2. V shed 0 bases, J shed 4 bases, and the junction held 1 base outside the gene matches. The CDR3 is made up of 14 amino acids. Germline loops: CDR1 SGHRS, CDR2 YFSETQ. CDR3 sequence (DNA): TGCGCCAGCAGCTTGGCTAGCGGGCCAGATACGCAGTATTTT. Protein: CASSLASGPDTQYF.

The CDR3 loop is CASSLGPGGNQPQHF. The CDR3 coding sequence is TGCGCCAGCAGCTTGGGACCTGGGGGGAATCAGCCCCAGCATTTT. The V call is TRBV5-1, the J call TRBJ1-5; a weak D match, TRBD1 (5 bases). The CDR3 extends over 15 amino acids. Germline CDR1 and CDR2: SGHRS and YFSETQ. Trimming left V 0 bases short and J 4 bases short, with 11 bases between.

The chain recombines TRBV7-9 with TRBJ1-2; no reliable D call. CDR1 SEHNR and CDR2 FQNEAQ come from the germline V gene (reference sequence). The CDR3 is 13 residues long. Trimming pared 2 bases from V and 2 bases from J, leaving 6 bases between. The CDR3 here is CASSLSQNYGYTF. In DNA form, the CDR3 reads TGTGCCAGCAGCTTAAGTCAGAACTATGGCTACACCTTC.

This chain connects TRBV27 to TRBJ2-1; D uncertain. Germline V gene sequence: CDR1 MNHEY, CDR2 SMNVEV (reference sequence). The V and J ends lost 5 bases and 9 bases respectively, with 20 bases between them. This CDR3 contains 15 residues. The CDR3: CASSRYQDPRGEQFF. CDR3 DNA sequence: TGTGCCAGCAGTCGATATCAGGATCCTCGCGGTGAGCAGTTCTTC.

V usage is TRBV11-3 and J usage is TRBJ2-1, with unresolved D. This CDR3 has 14 amino acids. Germline CDR1 and CDR2: SGHNT and YENEEA. Trimming shortened V by 1 base and J by 6 bases, and 10 bases separated the two germline ends. CDR3 protein: CASSLGILGNEQFF. The CDR3 DNA reads TGTGCCAGCAGCTTAGGGATATTAGGCAATGAGCAGTTCTTC.

The chain has TRBV7-9 and TRBJ1-6; D unclear. The V gene lost 3 bases and the J gene lost 9 bases, with 9 bases spanning the gap. Looked up from germline, CDR1 is SEHNR and CDR2 is FQNEAQ (reference sequence). This CDR3 spans 13 amino acids. The CDR3 nucleotides are TGTGCCAGCAGCTTGGAGGAGAGTTCACCCCTCCACTTT. The encoded protein is CASSLEESSPLHF.

The rearrangement joins TRBV9 to TRBJ2-3, with D possibly TRBD2 on 5 matching bases. Trimming took 8 bases from V and 1 from J, leaving 14 bases between them. Germline V gene lookup returns CDR1 SGDLS and CDR2 YYNGEE. The CDR3 is made up of 14 amino acids. CDR3 in DNA: TGTGCCAGTGGGAACAGCGGAGGCACAGATACGCAGTATTTT. Translation: CASGNSGGTDTQYF. Based on the CDR3 plus reference TRBV9 and TRBJ2-3, the full variable domain is DSGVTQTPKHLITATGQRVTLRCSPRSGDLSVYWYQQSLDQGLQFLIQYYNGEERAKGNILERFSAQQFPDLHSELNLSSLELGDSALYFCASGNSGGTDTQYFGPGTRLTVL.

The CDR3 bases are TGTGCCAGCAGCCTGGGTGGATCGGGAGGGGCCAACGTCCTGACTTTC. It encodes CASSLGGSGGANVLTF. V is TRBV5-4 and J is TRBJ2-6, with a tentative D call TRBD2 (5 bases). Trimming took off 4 bases at V and 4 bases at J, with 15 bases between the two ends. CDR1 and CDR2 from the germline V gene are SGHNT and YYREEE (reference sequence). The CDR3 loop spans 16 amino acids.

The chain is built from TRBV9 and TRBJ2-2, with no clear D. V shed 1 base and J shed 6 bases, with 4 bases lying between them. CDR1 and CDR2 (germline): SGDLS, YYNGEE. CDR3 length: 12 amino acids. Here the CDR3 DNA reads TGTGCCAGCAGCGTATTCGCCGGGGAGCTGTTTTTT. Amino acid sequence: CASSVFAGELFF.

This chain uses TRBV7-9 with TRBJ1-3, with D possibly matching TRBD1 (5 bases). The V gene lost 5 bases and the J gene lost 0 bases, with 11 bases spanning the gap. Germline CDR1 reads SEHNR; CDR2 reads FQNEAQ (reference sequence). The CDR3 covers 15 residues. The CDR3, as DNA: TGTGCCAGCAGCGTCGAAAGGGGCTCTGGAAACACCATATATTTT. Encoded protein: CASSVERGSGNTIYF. Full variable domain (rest looked up from reference TRBV7-9 and TRBJ1-3): DTGVSQNPRHKITKRGQNVTFRCDPISEHNRLYWYRQTLGQGPEFLTYFQNEAQLEKSRLLSDRFSAERPKGSFSTLEIQRTEQGDSAMYLCASSVERGSGNTIYFGEGSWLTVV.

The chain links TRBV14 to TRBJ2-7, with 9 positions matching TRBD1. After removal of 4 bases from V and 1 base from J, the junction contained 2 bases not matched to a gene. This CDR3 has 14 residues. In germline, CDR1 is SGHDN, CDR2 FVKESK. The CDR3: CASSPGQGSYEQYF. The CDR3 nucleotides are TGTGCCAGCAGCCCTGGACAGGGGTCCTACGAGCAGTACTTC.

This rearrangement joins TRBV2 to TRBJ2-6, with D hard to call. This CDR3 spans 14 amino acids. The germline V gene has CDR1 SNHLY and CDR2 FYNNEI. Trimming stripped 8 bases from V and 0 bases from J, with 8 bases between. CDR3 sequence (DNA): TGTGCCAGCCTGGGGTTCTCTGGGGCCAACGTCCTGACTTTC. It codes for CASLGFSGANVLTF. The whole variable domain, remainder taken from reference TRBV2 and TRBJ2-6, is EPEVTQTPSHQVTQMGQEVILRCVPISNHLYFYWYRQILGQKVEFLVSFYNNEISEKSEIFDDQFSVERPDGSNFTLKIRSTKLEDSAMYFCASLGFSGANVLTFGAGSRLTVL.

V and J are TRBV5-4 and TRBJ2-5; 9 positions match TRBD2. V gave up 0 bases and J gave up 2 bases; unmatched junction bases: 2. Germline loops: CDR1 SGHNT, CDR2 YYREEE (reference sequence). The length of the CDR3 is 15 residues. CDR3 in amino acids: CASSLAAGGQETQYF. In DNA, the CDR3 is TGTGCCAGCAGCTTGGCAGCGGGGGGTCAAGAGACCCAGTACTTC. The whole variable domain, remainder taken from reference TRBV5-4 and TRBJ2-5, is ETGVTQSPTHLIKTRGQQVTLRCSSQSGHNTVSWYQQALGQGPQFIFQYYREEENGRGNFPPRFSGLQFPNYSSELNVNALELDDSALYLCASSLAAGGQETQYFGPGTRLLVL.